This record concerns one TCR beta chain sequence. What it binds is not known. The sample's time point: pre-treatment sample, taken before nivolumab and TIL therapy. Tumor tissue came from excised metastases, mostly pleural nodules or supraclavicular lymph nodes. Enrollment ran from October 2017 to January 2020. This entry belongs to a study of TIL therapy for anti-PD-1-resistant metastatic lung cancer. The immunoSEQ assay was v3. Survey-level samples got approximately 2 million read pairs; deep-level samples got roughly 4.5-6.5 million. Produced via immunoSEQ multiplex PCR; TCRdb's table is partial and in-frame only. The sample has 6,500 or so clones; about 61% are singletons. Study findings and constraints: Patients were highly selected, enriched for treatment-naive, never-smoker and oncogene-addicted cases. TIL cultures after expansion showed higher clonality and lower diversity than baseline tumor (median about 5.6% vs 31%).

The CDR3 has 13 amino acids. V was clipped by 3 bases and J by 4 bases, with 10 bases between them. Germline V lookup: CDR1 LNHDA, CDR2 SQIVND (reference sequence). The source of this sequence is a person aged 25-85 years with non-small cell lung cancer. The V call is TRBV19, the J call TRBJ2-7; tentatively, D is TRBD1 or TRBD2 (5 bases each). Sequencing used tumor tissue, obtained at baseline. CDR3 bases: TGTGCCAGTAGTATCCGCAGGGAGTACGAGCAGTACTTC. This codes for CASSIRREYEQYF.